These T cell receptor beta chains were read from a single sample in a study of graft-versus-host responses after intestinal transplantation. Assay used: immunoSEQ multiplex PCR; TCRdb lists only in-frame clones, some missing. Of some 55,000 clones listed, under 95% are singletons. The sequencing here drew on PBMCs, taken roughly 95 weeks after intestinal transplant. Receptors originate from a human patient who received an intestinal transplant, so some T cells may come from the graft donor. Each CDR3 is given with its conserved first and last residue. D genes are given only for firm matches. Clone size is given for some rows only: seen once, a few or many times, or a class if the clone is expanded.

D gene	V gene	clone size	J gene	CDR3 protein	CDR3 DNA
TRBD1	TRBV9	once	TRBJ2-1	CASSLRTGTDNEQFF	TGTGCCAGCAGCCTACGGACGGGGACAGACAATGAGCAGTTCTTC
-	TRBV25-1	once	TRBJ2-3	CASNPGHRPDTQYF	TGTGCCAGCAATCCGGGACACAGGCCCGATACGCAGTATTTT
TRBD2	TRBV18	-	TRBJ2-3	CASLNSGGRTQYF	TGTGCCAGCTTGAATAGCGGGGGAAGGACGCAGTATTTT
-	TRBV2	once	TRBJ2-1	CASVGGYNEQFF	TGTGCCAGCGTCGGGGGATACAATGAGCAGTTCTTC
-	TRBV5-1	-	TRBJ2-2	CASSRQENTGELFF	TGCGCCAGCAGTCGACAGGAAAACACCGGGGAGCTGTTTTTT
-	TRBV2	once	TRBJ2-2	CASMEGPGVAGELFF	TGTGCCAGCATGGAAGGGCCCGGTGTGGCCGGGGAGCTGTTTTTT
-	TRBV19	few	TRBJ1-2	CASSIVGGQRGYTF	TGTGCCAGTAGTATCGTCGGGGGGCAGAGAGGCTACACCTTC
-	TRBV5-5	-	TRBJ2-6	CASSLGGLPGANVLTF	TGTGCCAGCAGCTTGGGCGGACTCCCTGGGGCCAACGTCCTGACTTTC
-	TRBV5-4	-	TRBJ1-6	CASSLGADHKNSPLHF	TGTGCCAGCAGCTTGGGAGCGGATCACAAAAATTCACCCCTCCACTTT
-	TRBV6-6	-	TRBJ2-7	CASSPLRGARGYF	TGTGCCAGCAGTCCACTTAGGGGCGCTCGGGGGTACTTC
-	TRBV18	-	TRBJ1-2	CASSPPGRYGYTF	TGTGCCAGCTCACCTCCCGGACGGTATGGCTACACCTTC
-	TRBV7-8	-	TRBJ1-3	CASSLARGRKFLGNTIYF	TGTGCCAGCAGCTTAGCGAGGGGTCGAAAATTCCTGGGAAACACCATATATTTT
-	TRBV5-5	-	TRBJ2-1	CASSPGREQFF	TGTGCCAGCAGCCCAGGACGGGAGCAGTTCTTC
-	TRBV4-1	-	TRBJ2-5	CASSPPTQETQYF	TGCGCCAGCAGCCCCCCGACACAAGAGACCCAGTACTTC
TRBD2	TRBV4-1	-	TRBJ2-7	CASSPILAGNSYEQYF	TGCGCCAGCAGCCCAATTCTAGCGGGGAACTCCTACGAGCAGTACTTC
TRBD1	TRBV5-1	-	TRBJ2-5	CASSWTGQETQYF	TGCGCCAGCAGCTGGACAGGGCAAGAGACCCAGTACTTC
-	TRBV5-5	-	TRBJ1-4	CASSLRGPNEKLFF	TGTGCCAGCAGCTTGCGCGGACCTAATGAAAAACTGTTTTTT
-	TRBV11-3	-	TRBJ2-5	CASSLPSGGKETQYF	TGTGCCAGCAGTCTCCCATCAGGAGGGAAAGAGACCCAGTACTTC
-	TRBV19	-	TRBJ1-5	CASSILQGDQPQHF	TGTGCCAGTAGTATTCTTCAGGGCGATCAGCCCCAGCATTTT
TRBD2	TRBV4-2	-	TRBJ2-1	CASSQDGVVAGGAVYNEQFF	TGTGCCAGCAGCCAAGATGGCGTGGTAGCGGGGGGAGCCGTGTACAATGAGCAGTTCTTC
-	TRBV11-3	once	TRBJ1-2	CASSTNRDTHYTF	TGTGCCAGCAGCACCAACCGGGACACCCACTACACCTTC
-	TRBV29-1	-	TRBJ2-1	CSVVGKGSYNEQFF	TGCAGCGTTGTCGGGAAGGGCTCCTACAATGAGCAGTTCTTC
-	TRBV18	-	TRBJ1-1	CASSPGGGSTEAFF	TGTGCCAGCTCACCAGGCGGGGGCTCGACTGAAGCTTTCTTT
TRBD1	TRBV25-1	-	TRBJ2-2	CASSEDRSNGELFF	TGTGCCAGCAGTGAGGACAGGAGCAACGGGGAGCTGTTTTTT
-	TRBV11-2	-	TRBJ2-2	CASSEWGRAGTGELFF	TGTGCCAGCAGCGAATGGGGGCGCGCGGGCACCGGGGAGCTGTTTTTT
-	TRBV6-1	-	TRBJ2-7	CASSGSRAYEQYF	TGTGCCAGCAGTGGGAGTAGGGCCTACGAGCAGTACTTC
-	TRBV6-5	-	TRBJ1-3	CASSYGRGGRNTIYF	TGTGCCAGCAGTTACGGCAGGGGTGGTCGAAACACCATATATTTT
-	TRBV6-6	-	TRBJ2-1	CASRAGNDEQFF	TGTGCCAGCAGAGCAGGGAACGATGAGCAGTTCTTC
-	TRBV28	-	TRBJ2-7	CASSSRTYEQYF	TGTGCCAGCAGTTCCAGGACCTACGAGCAGTACTTC
TRBD2	TRBV5-6	-	TRBJ2-5	CASRSGSGGPVKETQYF	TGTGCCAGCAGGTCGGGTAGCGGGGGGCCGGTGAAAGAGACCCAGTACTTC